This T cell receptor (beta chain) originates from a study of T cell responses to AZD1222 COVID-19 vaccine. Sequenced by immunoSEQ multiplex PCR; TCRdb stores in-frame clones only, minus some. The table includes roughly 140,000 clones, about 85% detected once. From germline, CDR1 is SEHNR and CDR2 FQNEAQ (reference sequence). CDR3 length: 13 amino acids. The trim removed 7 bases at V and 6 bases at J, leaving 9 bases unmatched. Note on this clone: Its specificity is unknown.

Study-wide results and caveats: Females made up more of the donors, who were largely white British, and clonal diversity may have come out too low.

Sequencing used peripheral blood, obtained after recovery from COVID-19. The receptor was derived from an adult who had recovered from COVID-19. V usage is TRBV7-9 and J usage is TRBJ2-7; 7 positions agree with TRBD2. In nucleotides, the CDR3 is TGTGCCAGCATCCCGGCCGGGGGGAGCGAGCAGTACTTC. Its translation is CASIPAGGSEQYF.